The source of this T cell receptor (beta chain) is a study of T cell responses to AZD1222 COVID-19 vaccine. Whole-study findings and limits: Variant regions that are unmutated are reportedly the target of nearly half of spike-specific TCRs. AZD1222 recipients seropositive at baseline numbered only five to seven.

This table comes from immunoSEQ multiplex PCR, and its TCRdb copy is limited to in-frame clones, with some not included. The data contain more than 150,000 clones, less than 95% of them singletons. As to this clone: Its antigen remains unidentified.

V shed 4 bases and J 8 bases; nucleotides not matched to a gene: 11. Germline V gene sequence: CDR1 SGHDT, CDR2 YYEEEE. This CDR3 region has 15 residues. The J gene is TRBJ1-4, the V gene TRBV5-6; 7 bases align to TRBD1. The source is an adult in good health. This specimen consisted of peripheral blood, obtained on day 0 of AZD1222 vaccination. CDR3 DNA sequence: TGTGCCAGCAGCACTGACAGGGTCGTTGAAGAAAAACTGTTTTTT. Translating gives CASSTDRVVEEKLFF.